What follows are 20 T cell receptor beta chains derived from one specimen sequenced in a study of shared clonotypes between healthy human individuals. The table came from immunoSEQ multiplex PCR; TCRdb's copy has only in-frame clones and leaves some out. The sample shows more than 2,000,000 clones, 80% to 95% of them seen only once. The sequencing input was naive CD4+ T cells from PBMCs. Described subset: CD45RA+ positively selected. The receptors derive from a man aged 18 to 30 in good health. Some clones in this sample may be carry-over from other donors' samples.

The chain uses TRBV28 and TRBJ1-2, with 8 bases aligning to TRBD1. In germline, CDR1 is MDHEN, CDR2 SYDVKM. The CDR3 length is 13 residues. J gave up 8 bases and V 3 bases, and 5 bases lay outside the gene matches. The CDR3 DNA is TGTGCCAGCAGTTTTCGGACAGGGTGGGGCTACACCTTC. This gives the protein CASSFRTGWGYTF.

This chain uses TRBV11-2 with TRBJ2-1; perhaps TRBD2 as D (6 bases). The V gene's germline CDR1 is SGHAT and CDR2 FQNNGV. Trimming removed 6 bases from V and 10 bases from J, with 16 bases in between. The CDR3 length is 13 residues. The CDR3 DNA reads as TGTGCCAGCAGTAGCGGCCCCCTCACCGAGCAGTTCTTC. It specifies CASSSGPLTEQFF.

In its sample, this clone was seen once. This chain links TRBV5-4 with TRBJ2-7, with 14 bases fitting TRBD2. Germline V gene lookup returns CDR1 SGHNT and CDR2 YYREEE (reference sequence). The CDR3 is made up of 16 amino acids. The V and J ends lost 0 bases and 6 bases, in that order; junction bases with no gene match: 5. DNA of the CDR3: TGTGCCAGCAGCTTGGCCGGGGGACTAGCGGGAGCCGAGCAGTACTTC. Amino acid sequence: CASSLAGGLAGAEQYF.

V and J are TRBV5-8 and TRBJ1-1; D is unresolved. Between the trimmed V and J ends, which lost 2 bases and 0 bases, there was a span of 11 bases. Germline CDR1 is SGHTS and CDR2 is YDEGEE. The CDR3 loop spans 15 amino acids. The CDR3 coding sequence is TGTGCCAGCAGCTTTGAGGTGCGGGTGAACACTGAAGCTTTCTTT. As protein: CASSFEVRVNTEAFF.

The chain's CDR3 is CASSQAGTSGYEQYF. The DNA of the CDR3 is TGCGCCAGCAGCCAAGCCGGGACTAGCGGTTACGAGCAGTACTTC. The chain recombines TRBV4-3 with TRBJ2-7, with 11 positions matching TRBD2. Germline lookup yields CDR1 LGHNA and CDR2 YSLEER. Germline trimming cut 1 base from V and 4 bases from J; bases unmatched to any gene: 3. The CDR3 is made up of 15 amino acids.

V is TRBV5-5 and J is TRBJ1-1, with TRBD1 as a possible D gene (6 bases). This CDR3 has 15 amino acids. The germline gives CDR1 SGHKS, CDR2 YYEKEE (reference sequence). Trimming pared 1 base from V and 3 bases from J, leaving 13 bases between. The CDR3 DNA follows: TGTGCCAGCAGCTTGTACAGGGCGGGGGACACTGAAGCTTTCTTT. Protein: CASSLYRAGDTEAFF.

A single count supports this clone. The V gene is TRBV9, the J gene TRBJ2-3; 13 bases are a match to TRBD2. This CDR3 has 16 residues. J was trimmed by 1 base and V by 4 bases; bases with no gene match: 3. Germline loops: CDR1 SGDLS, CDR2 YYNGEE. CDR3 sequence: CASSRTSGRGTDTQYF. CDR3 DNA: TGTGCCAGCAGCCGTACTAGCGGGAGGGGCACAGATACGCAGTATTTT.

This clone appeared a single time. Distinct nucleotide sequences in the sample also encode this CDR3. The chain recombines TRBV11-2 with TRBJ2-3, with D hard to call. Germline V gene sequence: CDR1 SGHAT, CDR2 FQNNGV. This CDR3 has 11 residues. V shed 5 bases and J shed 5 bases, with 5 bases lying between them. The CDR3 loop is CASSSRDTQYF. In nucleotides, the CDR3 is TGTGCCAGCAGCAGCCGAGATACGCAGTATTTT.

The rearrangement joins TRBV27 to TRBJ2-7, with D maybe TRBD1 (5 bases). Germline V gene data show CDR1 as MNHEY and CDR2 as SMNVEV (reference sequence). CDR3 length: 14 residues. The germline V and J ends were trimmed by 3 bases and 0 bases, with 9 bases remaining between them. The CDR3 region is CASSFRTPSYEQYF. As DNA, the CDR3 is TGTGCCAGCAGTTTCCGGACACCCTCCTACGAGCAGTACTTC.

The chain recombines TRBV9 with TRBJ2-1; the match to TRBD1 covers 7 bases. This CDR3 contains 15 residues. Unmatched junction bases numbered 11, after V lost 4 bases and J lost 7 bases. The germline V gene has CDR1 SGDLS and CDR2 YYNGEE. CDR3 residues: CASSPTEVRGNEQFF. As DNA, the CDR3 is TGTGCCAGCAGCCCTACTGAGGTCAGGGGGAATGAGCAGTTCTTC.

The gene calls are TRBV2 and TRBJ2-6, with 10 bases identical to TRBD1. The CDR3 loop spans 17 amino acids. Germline V gene lookup returns CDR1 SNHLY and CDR2 FYNNEI. Germline trimming cut 6 bases from V and 0 bases from J; bases unmatched to any gene: 5. CDR3: CASRGTGASSGANVLTF. The DNA for the CDR3 is TGTGCCAGCAGGGGGACAGGGGCCTCCTCTGGGGCCAACGTCCTGACTTTC.

The V gene is TRBV28, the J gene TRBJ1-5; maybe TRBD1 (5 bases). This CDR3 is built from 19 residues. The V and J ends lost 5 bases and 6 bases respectively, with 29 bases between them. Per the germline V gene, CDR1 is MDHEN and CDR2 is SYDVKM. The CDR3 spells CASSKEGRVLSKVIQPQHF. The CDR3 DNA reads as TGTGCCAGCAGTAAGGAGGGCAGGGTCTTGTCGAAAGTGATTCAGCCCCAGCATTTT. The whole variable domain, filled in from reference TRBV28 and TRBJ1-5, reads DVKVTQSSRYLVKRTGEKVFLECVQDMDHENMFWYRQDPGLGLRLIYFSYDVKMKEKGDIPEGYSVSREKKERFSLILESASTNQTSMYLCASSKEGRVLSKVIQPQHFGDGTRLSIL.

The chain is built from TRBV29-1 and TRBJ2-5; D remains ambiguous. Trimming shortened V by 6 bases and J by 4 bases, and 12 bases separated the two germline ends. Germline V gives CDR1 SQVTM, CDR2 ANQGSEA. This CDR3 is built from 12 residues. DNA of the CDR3: TGCAGCGTATTTGGCAGAGGAGAGACCCAGTACTTC. This gives the protein CSVFGRGETQYF.

The CDR3 DNA follows: TGCAGTGCTTGGGGGAATGAGCAGTTCTTC. The encoded protein is CSAWGNEQFF. The V gene is TRBV20-1, the J gene TRBJ2-1; TRBD1 or TRBD2 may be the D gene (5 bases each). Trimming took off 5 bases at V and 7 bases at J, with 6 bases between the two ends. There are 10 residues in the CDR3. The germline V gene has CDR1 DFQATT and CDR2 SNEGSKA (reference sequence).

This chain links TRBV19 with TRBJ2-1, with 10 bases aligning to TRBD2. Germline V gene data show CDR1 as LNHDA and CDR2 as SQIVND (reference sequence). Trimming removed 7 bases from V and 3 bases from J; junction bases left unmatched: 9. CDR3 length equals 16 residues. In DNA form, the CDR3 reads TGTGCCAGTAAGGGTCTAGCGGGAGTCGACTACAATGAGCAGTTCTTC. It is translated as CASKGLAGVDYNEQFF.

Only one count was recorded for this clone. The CDR3 nucleotides are TGTGCCAGCAGTTTCCCAAATGCAGGGGCTGATGGCTACACCTTC. As protein: CASSFPNAGADGYTF. The genes are TRBV28 and TRBJ1-2; weak D call: TRBD1 (6 bases). The V gene lost 3 bases and the J gene lost 6 bases, with 17 bases spanning the gap. Looked up from germline, CDR1 is MDHEN and CDR2 is SYDVKM. CDR3 length: 15 residues.

CDR3 nucleotides: TGCAGCGTGATAGCGGGAGTAGGTATCTACGAGCAGTACTTC. Translated: CSVIAGVGIYEQYF. The J gene is TRBJ2-7, the V gene TRBV29-1, with TRBD2 matching 9 bases. Germline V gives CDR1 SQVTM, CDR2 ANQGSEA. The CDR3 sequence is 14 residues long. Trimming cost V 6 bases and J 3 bases; bases outside gene matches: 9.

The gene calls are TRBV30 and TRBJ2-2; no definite D call. There are 12 residues in the CDR3. Trimming took off 0 bases at V and 7 bases at J, with 6 bases between the two ends. In germline, CDR1 is GTSNPN, CDR2 SVGIG (reference sequence). CDR3 nucleotides: TGTGCCTGGAGTGTAATTCACGGGGAGCTGTTTTTT. It translates to CAWSVIHGELFF.

The sample holds one count of this clone. The V and J genes are TRBV30 and TRBJ1-3, with D possibly matching TRBD1 (5 bases). This CDR3 has 15 residues. V was clipped by 0 bases and J by 5 bases, with 14 bases between them. Germline V gives CDR1 GTSNPN, CDR2 SVGIG (reference sequence). This CDR3 is CAWSVAQGGRNTIYF. For the CDR3, the DNA is TGTGCCTGGAGTGTAGCTCAGGGAGGGAGAAACACCATATATTTT.

In its sample, this clone was seen once. The chain recombines TRBV9 with TRBJ2-7; 11 nucleotides agree with TRBD2. Trimming took 3 bases from V and 2 from J; bases not matched to a gene: 4. There are 15 residues in the CDR3. CDR1 SGDLS and CDR2 YYNGEE come from the germline V gene. This CDR3 reads CASSELAGGPYEQYF. CDR3 sequence (DNA): TGTGCCAGCAGCGAGTTAGCGGGAGGGCCCTACGAGCAGTACTTC.